Presented here are 19 T cell receptor beta chains from one specimen sequenced in a study of siplizumab effects on memory and regulatory T cells. Generated by immunoSEQ multiplex PCR, the TCRdb table keeps only in-frame clones and is missing some. The profile covers about 50,000 clones, with around 97% appearing a single time and 1.1% taken by the ten largest. The sequencing input was naive CD8+ T cells sorted from blood. These receptors came from a human donor in good health.

The V and J genes are TRBV5-6 and TRBJ2-1, with 7 bases aligning to TRBD2. The CDR3 has 15 amino acids. J lost 8 bases, V lost 1 base, and 9 bases had no gene match. In germline, CDR1 is SGHDT, CDR2 YYEEEE. CDR3 DNA: TGTGCCAGCAGCTTGATAGGACGGGCGGGAGATGAGCAGTTCTTC. Protein: CASSLIGRAGDEQFF.

The gene calls are TRBV19 and TRBJ2-7; 7 positions match TRBD1. The CDR3 length is 11 residues. After removal of 9 bases from V and 9 bases from J, the junction contained 8 bases not matched to a gene. CDR1 and CDR2 from the germline V gene are LNHDA and SQIVND (reference sequence). The CDR3, as DNA: TGTGCCAGCGGCGGTACAGGGGTGCAGTACTTC. Translated, it gives CASGGTGVQYF.

The sample holds one count of this clone. The DNA for the CDR3 is TGTGCCAGCAGCGTAATGGGACAGGGGTCCTACAATGAGCAGTTCTTC. Protein: CASSVMGQGSYNEQFF. The V and J genes are TRBV13 and TRBJ2-1; 10 nucleotides line up with TRBD1. The germline V gene has CDR1 PRHDT and CDR2 FYEKMQ (reference sequence). This CDR3 contains 16 residues. V lost 5 bases, J lost 1 base, and 5 bases stayed unmatched.

This chain uses TRBV5-4 with TRBJ2-7; no clear D. Germline V gene sequence: CDR1 SGHNT, CDR2 YYREEE (reference sequence). CDR3 length: 11 residues. V shed 4 bases and J shed 6 bases, with 8 bases lying between them. This CDR3 is CASSLGGEQYF. The DNA for the CDR3 is TGTGCCAGCAGCCTTGGTGGCGAGCAGTACTTC.

CDR3 loop: CASSSGTLSYGYTF. The CDR3 DNA sequence: TGTGCCAGCAGCTCCGGGACGCTATCCTATGGCTACACCTTC. V usage is TRBV7-2 and J usage is TRBJ1-2; D possibly corresponds to TRBD1 (5 bases). The CDR3 runs to 14 residues. Germline V gene lookup returns CDR1 SGHTA and CDR2 FQGNSA. V lost 4 bases and J lost 4, with 13 bases in between. The variable domain in full, completed from reference TRBV7-2 and TRBJ1-2, reads GAGVSQSPSNKVTEKGKDVELRCDPISGHTALYWYRQSLGQGLEFLIYFQGNSAPDKSGLPSDRFSAERTGGSVSTLTIQRTQQEDSAVYLCASSSGTLSYGYTFGSGTRLTVV.

The genes are TRBV27 and TRBJ1-5; D ambiguous. V was clipped by 3 bases and J by 4 bases, with 7 bases between them. The CDR3 has 13 amino acids. Germline CDR1 MNHEY, CDR2 SMNVEV (reference sequence). CDR3 residues: CASSFGRNQPQHF. The CDR3 DNA is TGTGCCAGCAGTTTCGGGCGTAATCAGCCCCAGCATTTT.

This chain joins TRBV5-1 and TRBJ1-1; D might be TRBD1 (5 bases). The CDR3 sequence is 13 residues long. Germline V gene sequence: CDR1 SGHRS, CDR2 YFSETQ. V lost 4 bases, J lost 1 base, and 8 bases lay in between. The CDR3 DNA follows: TGCGCCAGCAGCGTGACAGCGAACACTGAAGCTTTCTTT. It encodes CASSVTANTEAFF.

The V and J genes are TRBV27 and TRBJ1-2; tentative D call: TRBD1 (5 bases). This CDR3 has 13 residues. V lost 0 bases and J lost 4, with 6 bases in between. Germline V gene data show CDR1 as MNHEY and CDR2 as SMNVEV (reference sequence). Written as DNA, the CDR3 is TGTGCCAGCAGTTTATCCGGGGCCTATGGCTACACCTTC. Amino acid sequence: CASSLSGAYGYTF.

The chain carries TRBV7-6 and TRBJ1-6, with 9 bases that match TRBD1. CDR3 size: 14 residues. Trimming at V came to 5 bases and at J to 7 bases, leaving 3 bases not matched to a gene. Germline values: CDR1 SGHVS, CDR2 FNYEAQ. CDR3 coding DNA: TGTGCCAGCAGCCCGGGACAGGGCAATTCACCCCTCCACTTT. This gives the protein CASSPGQGNSPLHF.

The V and J genes are TRBV13 and TRBJ2-7, with 9 bases matching TRBD1. The V gene's germline CDR1 is PRHDT and CDR2 FYEKMQ (reference sequence). The CDR3 sequence is 16 residues long. V was pared by 6 bases and J by 5 bases, with 14 bases of the junction left unmatched. Here the CDR3 DNA reads TGTGCCAGCAGGGCACAAACAGGGGGCGAAGCGAACGAGCAGTACTTC. Translation gives CASRAQTGGEANEQYF.

The chain combines TRBV13 with TRBJ1-2; 8 bases align to TRBD1. Germline V gene sequence: CDR1 PRHDT, CDR2 FYEKMQ (reference sequence). The CDR3 runs 17 residues. The V gene end was trimmed by 6 bases and the J gene end by 0 bases; junction bases not matched to a gene: 12. Here the CDR3 reads CASSRQGPIGANYGYTF. In DNA, the CDR3 is TGTGCCAGCAGTCGACAGGGGCCAATTGGGGCTAACTATGGCTACACCTTC.

The chain employs TRBV4-3 and TRBJ2-2, with D uncertain. In germline, CDR1 is LGHNA, CDR2 YSLEER. V was shortened by 0 bases and J by 2 bases, with 7 bases between the two germline ends. There are 15 residues in the CDR3. The CDR3 DNA reads TGCGCCAGCAGCCAAGATCCGGGCAACACCGGGGAGCTGTTTTTT. Translation gives CASSQDPGNTGELFF.

This chain links TRBV4-1 with TRBJ1-5, with 9 bases identical to TRBD1. From germline, CDR1 is MGHRA and CDR2 YSYEKL. The CDR3 sequence is 17 residues long. J was trimmed by 1 base and V by 3 bases; bases with no gene match: 7. The CDR3 DNA is TGCGCCAGCAGCCATCCGGGACAGGGAAGAAGCAATCAGCCCCAGCATTTT. This translates into CASSHPGQGRSNQPQHF.

J is TRBJ2-7 and V is TRBV18; the D is unclear. The CDR3 extends over 13 amino acids. V dropped 3 bases and J dropped 5 bases, with 11 bases sitting between them. Germline loops: CDR1 KGHSH, CDR2 LQKENI. This CDR3 is CASSPDDFHEQYF. The CDR3 coding sequence is TGTGCCAGCTCACCTGATGACTTTCACGAGCAGTACTTC.

J is TRBJ2-3 and V is TRBV10-2, with D perhaps matching TRBD1 (6 bases). The germline V and J ends were trimmed by 4 bases and 7 bases, with 12 bases remaining between them. From germline, CDR1 is WSHSY and CDR2 SAAADI. The CDR3 is made up of 13 amino acids. The CDR3, as DNA: TGCGCCAGCAGTGGTCCAGGGGAAAATACGCAGTATTTT. Protein product: CASSGPGENTQYF.

The genes are TRBV29-1 and TRBJ2-3, with 14 bases that match TRBD2. This CDR3 contains 17 residues. V shed 4 bases, J shed 8 bases, and the junction held 14 bases outside the gene matches. Germline V gene data show CDR1 as SQVTM and CDR2 as ANQGSEA. CDR3 sequence (DNA): TGCAGCGTTGGGGGGACTAGCGGGAGTGGGAGGTTGGGTACGCAGTATTTT. This encodes CSVGGTSGSGRLGTQYF.

The chain employs TRBV2 and TRBJ2-1, with 10 bases aligning to TRBD2. Germline-derived CDR1 and CDR2 are SNHLY and FYNNEI. The V gene end was trimmed by 8 bases and the J gene end by 8 bases; junction bases not matched to a gene: 12. The CDR3 loop spans 15 amino acids. CDR3: CASRTGTSVLHEQFF. CDR3 coding DNA: TGTGCCAGCCGCACCGGGACTAGCGTACTTCATGAGCAGTTCTTC.

The chain recombines TRBV4-1 with TRBJ2-7; 11 bases align to TRBD1. This CDR3 has 16 residues. CDR1 and CDR2 (germline): MGHRA, YSYEKL. V shed 3 bases, J shed 4 bases, and the junction held 8 bases outside the gene matches. The CDR3 here is CASSHAPGQGVYEQYF. In DNA, the CDR3 is TGCGCCAGCAGCCACGCGCCGGGACAGGGGGTTTACGAGCAGTACTTC.

The genes are TRBV19 and TRBJ2-5; TRBD2 might be the D (5 bases). In germline, CDR1 is LNHDA, CDR2 SQIVND (reference sequence). The V end lost 7 bases, the J end lost 5 bases, and 17 bases lay between the germline ends. The CDR3 length is 14 residues. The CDR3 reads CASMGWENGETQYF. As DNA, the CDR3 is TGTGCCAGTATGGGGTGGGAGAACGGGGAGACCCAGTACTTC.